The 10 T cell receptor beta chains listed next were all sequenced from one sample in a study of cytomegalovirus exposure and HLA in healthy donors. Repertoires were generated with immunoSEQ multiplex PCR, while TCRdb's copy carries only in-frame clones and drops some. This repertoire shows about 170,000 clones, about 90% found once; its top ten account for around 3.8%. The specimen was PBMCs. These receptors all stem from a man between 18 and 29 years old in good health and CMV-seropositive.

The CDR3 loop is CASSYPSGTSTDTQYF. As DNA, the CDR3 is TGTGCCAGCAGTTACCCAAGCGGAACTAGCACAGATACGCAGTATTTT. The chain recombines TRBV6-5 with TRBJ2-3, with D tentatively TRBD2 (5 bases). CDR1 and CDR2 (germline): MNHEY, SVGAGI. The CDR3 consists of 16 residues. The V gene lost 2 bases and the J gene lost 0 bases, with 12 bases spanning the gap.

This rearrangement joins TRBV5-4 to TRBJ2-7, with 8 bases matching TRBD2. The V segment lost 2 bases and the J segment 5 bases; nucleotides outside the gene matches: 3. The CDR3 sequence is 13 residues long. Germline CDR1 is SGHNT and CDR2 is YYREEE (reference sequence). CDR3 sequence: CASSFRGGDEQYF. For the CDR3, the DNA is TGTGCCAGCAGCTTCCGGGGGGGCGACGAGCAGTACTTC.

The CDR3 sequence is CSVEFVDRPELFF. The CDR3 DNA reads TGCAGCGTTGAGTTTGTCGACAGGCCAGAACTGTTTTTT. The chain has TRBV29-1 and TRBJ1-4; tentative D call: TRBD1 (6 bases). The length of the CDR3 is 13 residues. The V end was cut by 3 bases, the J end by 12 bases, with 17 bases between. The germline V gene encodes CDR1 SQVTM and CDR2 ANQGSEA.

This chain connects TRBV4-1 to TRBJ2-3, with D hard to call. Germline values: CDR1 MGHRA, CDR2 YSYEKL. V lost 7 bases, J lost 1 base, and 12 bases lay in between. The CDR3 runs 14 residues. The CDR3 DNA follows: TGCGCCAGCACCAATAGCCCTGGCACAGATACGCAGTATTTT. Its protein product is CASTNSPGTDTQYF.

This rearrangement joins TRBV5-1 to TRBJ2-3; no clear D gene. Trimming removed 2 bases from V and 0 bases from J, with 7 bases in between. CDR3 length: 14 residues. CDR1 SGHRS and CDR2 YFSETQ come from the germline V gene. CDR3 region: CASSLWQSTDTQYF. In DNA, the CDR3 is TGCGCCAGCAGCTTATGGCAAAGCACAGATACGCAGTATTTT.

The rearrangement links TRBV7-9 to TRBJ2-2, with 9 bases lining up with TRBD1. Germline V gene sequence: CDR1 SEHNR, CDR2 FQNEAQ (reference sequence). The CDR3 sequence is 16 residues long. The V segment lost 6 bases and the J segment 1 base; nucleotides outside the gene matches: 6. The CDR3 DNA sequence: TGTGCCAGCAGACGGGACAGGGCGGTGAACACCGGGGAGCTGTTTTTT. Residues: CASRRDRAVNTGELFF.

This chain joins TRBV29-1 and TRBJ2-3; unclear D gene. Trimming took 1 base from V and 6 from J, leaving 8 bases between them. This CDR3 comprises 12 residues. Germline CDR1 SQVTM, CDR2 ANQGSEA. In DNA form, the CDR3 reads TGCAGCGTTGAAGTGGCTTATGATACGCAGTATTTT. Encoded protein: CSVEVAYDTQYF.

The chain is built from TRBV7-8 and TRBJ2-3; no firm D call. The CDR3 loop spans 15 amino acids. The germline V gene has CDR1 SGHVS and CDR2 FQNEAQ. Trimming pared 4 bases from V and 2 bases from J, leaving 13 bases between. The CDR3 nucleotides read TGTGCCAGCAGCTCTGTAGCTGAATACACAGATACGCAGTATTTT. It translates to CASSSVAEYTDTQYF.

The CDR3 here is CASSPRLAGTADTQYF. CDR3 DNA sequence: TGTGCCAGCAGCCCACGACTAGCGGGTACGGCAGATACGCAGTATTTT. V usage is TRBV7-2 and J usage is TRBJ2-3; 10 bases match TRBD2. The CDR3 loop spans 16 amino acids. J was trimmed by 4 bases and V by 5 bases; bases with no gene match: 9. Germline V gene sequence: CDR1 SGHTA, CDR2 FQGNSA.

The rearrangement links TRBV10-3 to TRBJ1-2; D may be TRBD1 (5 bases). Germline CDR1 and CDR2: ENHRY and SYGVKD. The CDR3 loop spans 15 amino acids. Trimming pared 0 bases from V and 4 bases from J, leaving 12 bases between. CDR3 amino acids: CAISESIAGGYGYTF. CDR3 sequence (DNA): TGTGCCATCAGTGAGTCGATTGCGGGGGGCTATGGCTACACCTTC.